This TCR beta chain stems from a study of Graves' ophthalmopathy and Graves' hyperthyroidism. Diagnosis was based on clinical symptoms, serum thyroxine, TRAb, thyroid ultrasound and orbital computed tomography. RNA transcripts yielded amplified TCR beta CDR3 regions. HTBI primers were employed in first-round RT-PCR, then a second-round multiplex PCR followed. MiXCR, applied by TCRdb to the multiplex PCR reads, yields one record per CDR3 protein. This sample yields hundreds of thousands of distinct CDR3 sequences, of which 40% are seen a single time; less than 55% belongs to the top ten. The germline V gene has CDR1 KGHDR and CDR2 SFDVKD. The CDR3 has 13 amino acids. Trimming cost V 6 bases and J 1 base, with 7 bases left between them.

The TCR sequence derives from an adult man with Graves' ophthalmopathy. The rearrangement uses TRBV24-1 and TRBJ2-3, with TRBD1 as a possible D gene (6 bases). The sequencing input was peripheral blood. The CDR3 DNA is TGTGCCACCAGTAACAGGGGCACAGATACGCAGTATTTT. Translating gives CATSNRGTDTQYF.